Listed below are T cell receptor beta chains from one sample, sequenced in a study of blood T cell repertoires in COVID-19. The data were produced by immunoSEQ multiplex PCR, yet TCRdb's version contains in-frame clones alone and is incomplete. Of under 250,000 clones listed, 75% to 90% were seen once; the top ten hold 5.2%. The sample comprised peripheral blood. The receptors derive from a woman aged 70-85 years with COVID-19, enrolled during active disease. Each CDR3 is given with its conserved first and last residue. A D gene is named only where the DNA matches it firmly. Rows give clone size only sometimes, using once, few, many, or a class for an expanded clone.

j_call	v_call	d_call	clone_size	cdr3_nt	cdr3_aa
TRBJ1-2	TRBV29-1	.	.	TGCAGCGTTTCGACAGATAACTATGGCTACACCTTC	CSVSTDNYGYTF
TRBJ2-5	TRBV5-1	TRBD2	.	TGCGCCAGCAGCTTGTCGGGAGGGCCCGAAGAGACCCAGTACTTC	CASSLSGGPEETQYF
TRBJ2-5	TRBV29-1	TRBD2	.	TGCAGCGTGGCGAGCGGGGAAGAGACCCAGTACTTC	CSVASGEETQYF
TRBJ2-2	TRBV24-1	.	.	TGTGCCACCAGTGCACAGGCCTCGGCCGGGGAGCTGTTTTTT	CATSAQASAGELFF
TRBJ1-1	TRBV6-6	.	.	TGTGCCAGCAGGGGCCCGAACACTGAAGCTTTCTTT	CASRGPNTEAFF
TRBJ1-2	TRBV3-1/TRBV3-2	.	.	TGTGCCAGCAGCCAAGTTGCAGATGGCTACACCTTC	CASSQVADGYTF
TRBJ2-7	TRBV5-4	TRBD2	.	TGTGCCAGCAGCTTGCAGGTGGATGGCGGGAGGGCATACGAGCAGTACTTC	CASSLQVDGGRAYEQYF
TRBJ1-3	TRBV6-5	.	few	TGTGCCAGCAGTTTTGTCGGGAGGGCGGGAAACACCATATATTTT	CASSFVGRAGNTIYF
TRBJ2-3	TRBV7-2	TRBD2	.	TGTGCCAGCAGCTGGACTAGCGGGGGCACAGATACGCAGTATTTT	CASSWTSGGTDTQYF
TRBJ1-5	TRBV2	TRBD1	.	TGTGCCAGCAGTGGGACAGGGAATCAGCCCCAGCATTTT	CASSGTGNQPQHF
TRBJ1-5	TRBV15	TRBD1	.	TGTGCCACCAGCAGAGGGGGGACAGAACGCATGCCCCAGCATTTT	CATSRGGTERMPQHF
TRBJ2-7	TRBV6-5	.	few	TGTGCCAGCAGTCAGGGGGGCGAGCAGTACTTC	CASSQGGEQYF
TRBJ2-3	TRBV24-1	.	.	TGTGCCACCAGTGCTACGGGGTCTAGCACAGATACGCAGTATTTT	CATSATGSSTDTQYF
TRBJ2-7	TRBV5-8	TRBD1	.	TGTGCCAGCAGCCCGGACTCAGGGGGTGGCTACGAGCAGTACTTC	CASSPDSGGGYEQYF
TRBJ2-7	TRBV7-9	TRBD2	many	TGTGCCAGCAGCATCGGGACTAGCGGGAGGTTCCCTAGGGAGCAGTACTTC	CASSIGTSGRFPREQYF
TRBJ1-5	TRBV19	.	once	TGTGCCAGTAGTTTCCCGGTTCTCAATCAGCCCCAGCATTTT	CASSFPVLNQPQHF
TRBJ2-4	TRBV10-3	TRBD1	.	TGTGCCATCAGTGAGGGGGACAGGGTTAACATTCAGTACTTC	CAISEGDRVNIQYF
TRBJ1-2	TRBV7-2	TRBD1	.	TGTGCCAGCAGACTAAGGGGGCCGCTGGGCTACACCTTC	CASRLRGPLGYTF
TRBJ2-3	TRBV6-5	.	.	TGTGCCAGCATCATAATTCCGGGGGGCACAGATACGCAGTATTTT	CASIIIPGGTDTQYF
TRBJ2-2	TRBV24-1	TRBD1	.	TGTGCCACCAGGGGACAGGCTAACACCGGGGAGCTGTTTTTT	CATRGQANTGELFF
TRBJ1-2	TRBV28	.	once	TGTGCCAGCAGTTTAGAGGGAGGGGAGTCGGACTATGGCTACACCTTC	CASSLEGGESDYGYTF
TRBJ1-6	TRBV5-4	TRBD1	.	TGTGCCAGCAGCTTACAGGGGGGAATAAATTCACCCCTCCACTTT	CASSLQGGINSPLHF
TRBJ2-1	TRBV18	TRBD1	.	TGTGCCAGCTCACCAGGGACAGGGAACTATGAGCAGTTCTTC	CASSPGTGNYEQFF
TRBJ1-5	TRBV28	.	once	TGTGCCAGCAAACTCTTGAATCAGCCCCAGCATTTT	CASKLLNQPQHF
TRBJ2-7	TRBV2	.	once	TGTGCCAGCAGGGGGGAGGGGGCCTACGAGCAGTACTTC	CASRGEGAYEQYF
TRBJ1-2	TRBV9	TRBD1	.	TGTGCCAGCAGCGTTGCGGGACAGGGGGATCTCTATGGCTACACCTTC	CASSVAGQGDLYGYTF
TRBJ1-1	TRBV6-4	.	.	TGTGCCAGCAGCGAACCGGAGTGGACAAGCACTGAAGCTTTCTTT	CASSEPEWTSTEAFF
TRBJ1-2	TRBV14	.	.	TGTGCCAGCAGCCTTGACAGGAACTATGGCTACACCTTC	CASSLDRNYGYTF